This TCR beta chain was recovered during a study of T cell clonotyping in hematopoietic cell transplantation. Study observations and caveats: At the given depth, recipient repertoires were over 95% de novo clonotypes. After transplant, recipient diversity fell while pathologically expanded clonotypes grew through day 180. No sorting was done, leaving CD4 and CD8 contributions mixed. Broader posttransplant TCR repertoire diversity was predicted by graft donor and pretransplant recipient Inverse Simpson Index values.

The repertoire was sequenced with immunoSEQ multiplex PCR; TCRdb's copy has only in-frame clones and lacks some. The sample includes around 37,000 clones, nearly 97% seen only once; the top ten take 0.95%. Trimming took 5 bases from V and 4 from J, leaving 14 bases between them. The V gene's germline CDR1 is SGHTA and CDR2 FQGNSA. The CDR3 covers 14 residues. Concerning this clone: The antigen is not known.

The sample taken for sequencing was peripheral blood mononuclear cells. The rearrangement uses TRBV7-2 and TRBJ1-2; D is unresolved. The source is a man in his thirties or forties in good health. Some clones in this sample may be carry-over from other donors' samples. CDR3 protein: CASSHDGLFYGYTF. CDR3 DNA sequence: TGTGCCAGCAGCCACGACGGACTATTCTATGGCTACACCTTC.